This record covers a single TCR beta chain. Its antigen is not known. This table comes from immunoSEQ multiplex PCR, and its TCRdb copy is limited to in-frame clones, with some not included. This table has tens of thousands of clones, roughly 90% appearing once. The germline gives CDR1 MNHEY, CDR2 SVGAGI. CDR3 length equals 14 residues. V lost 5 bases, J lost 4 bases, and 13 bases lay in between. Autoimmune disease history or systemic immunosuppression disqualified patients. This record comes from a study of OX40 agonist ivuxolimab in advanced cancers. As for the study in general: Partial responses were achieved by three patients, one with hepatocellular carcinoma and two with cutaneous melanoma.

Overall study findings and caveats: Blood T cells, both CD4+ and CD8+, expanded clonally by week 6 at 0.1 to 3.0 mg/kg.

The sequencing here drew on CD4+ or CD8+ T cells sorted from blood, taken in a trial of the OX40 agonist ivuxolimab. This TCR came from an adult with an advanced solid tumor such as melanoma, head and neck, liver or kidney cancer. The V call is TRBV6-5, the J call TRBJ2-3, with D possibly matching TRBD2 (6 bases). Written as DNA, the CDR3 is TGTGCCAGCAGTCCGAGGAGGGTGGCAGATACGCAGTATTTT. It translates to CASSPRRVADTQYF.